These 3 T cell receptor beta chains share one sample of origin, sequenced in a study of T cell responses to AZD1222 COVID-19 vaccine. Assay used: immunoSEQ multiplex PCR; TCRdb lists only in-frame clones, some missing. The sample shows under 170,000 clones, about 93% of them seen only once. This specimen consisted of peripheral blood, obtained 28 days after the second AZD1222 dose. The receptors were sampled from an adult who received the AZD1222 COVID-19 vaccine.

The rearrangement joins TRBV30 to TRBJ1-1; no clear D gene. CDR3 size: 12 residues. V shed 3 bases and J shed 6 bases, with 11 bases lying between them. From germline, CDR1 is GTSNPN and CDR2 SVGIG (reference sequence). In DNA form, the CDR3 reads TGTGCCTGGAGAAAGGGTCAGGCTGAAGCTTTCTTT. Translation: CAWRKGQAEAFF.

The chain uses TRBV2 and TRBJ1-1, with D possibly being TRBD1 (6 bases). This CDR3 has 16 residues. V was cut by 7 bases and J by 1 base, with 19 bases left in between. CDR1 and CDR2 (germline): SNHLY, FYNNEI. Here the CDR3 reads CASKSEGSQGNTEAFF. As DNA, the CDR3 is TGTGCCAGCAAGTCGGAAGGCTCACAGGGGAACACTGAAGCTTTCTTT.

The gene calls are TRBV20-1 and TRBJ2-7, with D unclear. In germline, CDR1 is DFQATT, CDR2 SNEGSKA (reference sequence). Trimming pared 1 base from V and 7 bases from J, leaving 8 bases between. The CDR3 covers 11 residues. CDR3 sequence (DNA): TGCAGTGCTAGAGGGACGGAAGAGCAGTACTTC. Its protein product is CSARGTEEQYF.